The subject of this entry is one T cell receptor beta chain. This clonotype showed up many times. Its antigen is unknown. Per-base quality was not reported, and no clone a single base away is much larger than it. The source of the sample is a study of T-cell reconstitution after alpha-beta-depleted transplantation in children (dated by TCRdb to the mid-2010s). Context from the whole study: The study quantitatively tracked T-cell immune reconstitution after TCRalphabeta/CD19-depleted allogeneic hematopoietic cell transplantation in children using TCR repertoire profiling.

Overall results and qualifications from the work: About two months after transplant, the apparently early recovery of alphabetaT-cell counts reportedly depended on just several hundred clones that had expanded rapidly and came from non-depleted graft cells. The high TCRbeta diversity at day 60 in some patients was ascribed to recipient T cells and intrathymic progenitors that had survived conditioning. The frequencies of hyperexpanded clones fell over the following months, and after one year, T-cell counts and TCRbeta diversity were mostly attributed to newly produced T cells.

The library came from PCR. The sequencer listed for this sample is Illumina HiSeq 2500. TCR library preparation used molecular barcoding, with unique molecular identifiers applied to normalize quantification of the TCRbeta repertoire. The raw public reads went through TCRdb reprocessing: fastp at Q25, MiXCR clone calling, in-frame beta chains kept. Each CDR3 protein appears once, grouped with its most common genes and DNA. This sample holds about 170,000 distinct CDR3 sequences; more than 9.5% were observed only once. The ten biggest clones cover approximately 13% of the sample. Based on the germline V gene (reference sequence), the CDR1 and CDR2 sequences are MNHEY and SMNVEV. The CDR3 covers 16 residues, taking in both the cysteine and the phenylalanine. Only the CDR3 DNA is retained, 48 bases long and in frame from the first base. V is clipped by 0 bases and J by 6 bases, and the sequence between their germline boundaries is 15 bases long.

Reading the label with the study, this specimen's treatment or condition is: allogeneic hematopoietic cell transplantation with graft depleted of TCRalphabeta T cells and CD19 B cells. The transplant recipients were children given TCRalphabeta/CD19-depleted allogeneic hematopoietic cell grafts. The specimen comprised PBMCs, sampled before TCRalphabeta/CD19-depleted stem cell transplant. The rearranged chain carries TRBV27 and TRBJ2-1, and perhaps TRBD2 as D gene, on 6 matching bases. The receptor was derived from a boy aged 2 to 9 with acute myeloid leukemia, due to receive a stem cell transplant. The DNA reads as follows: TGTGCCAGCAGTTTATCACACGGGGGACTGGCCAATGAGCAGTTCTTC. It translates as CASSLSHGGLANEQFF.